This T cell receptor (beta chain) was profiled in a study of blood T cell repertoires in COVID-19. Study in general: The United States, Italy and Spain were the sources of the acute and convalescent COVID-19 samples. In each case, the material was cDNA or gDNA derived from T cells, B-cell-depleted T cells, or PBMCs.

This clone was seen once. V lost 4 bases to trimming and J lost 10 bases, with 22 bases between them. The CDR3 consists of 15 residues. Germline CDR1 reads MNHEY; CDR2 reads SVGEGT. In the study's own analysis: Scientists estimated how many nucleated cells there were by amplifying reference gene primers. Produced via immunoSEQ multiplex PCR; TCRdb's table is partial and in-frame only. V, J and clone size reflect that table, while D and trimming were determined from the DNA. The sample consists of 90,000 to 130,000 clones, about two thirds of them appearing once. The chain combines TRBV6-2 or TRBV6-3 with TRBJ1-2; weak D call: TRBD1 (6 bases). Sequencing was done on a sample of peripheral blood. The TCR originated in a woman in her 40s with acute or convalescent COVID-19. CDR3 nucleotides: TGTGCCAGCAGTTCCCCACGAGGTGACAGGACTGACTACACCTTC. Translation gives CASSSPRGDRTDYTF.